This TCR beta chain was profiled in a study of blood T cell repertoires in COVID-19. Looking at the study overall: Sites in the United States, Italy and Spain provided acute and convalescent COVID-19 samples. PBMCs, B-cell-depleted T cells, or T cells were the source of the cDNA or gDNA that made up the material.

Recruits, aged roughly 18 to 90 years, lived in about two dozen US areas. All exposed participants met a person with COVID-19 within 2 weeks before entering the study. The CDR3 totals 18 residues. Germline-derived CDR1 and CDR2 are MGHRA and YSYEKL. Trimming took off 2 bases at V and 0 bases at J, with 14 bases between the two ends. This table comes from immunoSEQ multiplex PCR, and its TCRdb copy is limited to in-frame clones, with some not included. The sample comprises 300,000 to 350,000 clones, 85% to 95% of which are singletons, and around 4.2% rests with the top ten. The origin of this receptor is a woman younger than 45 who had been exposed to COVID-19. Sequenced input: PBMCs or T cells enriched from blood (not recorded which). The gene calls are TRBV4-1 and TRBJ1-6, with no clear D. The DNA for the CDR3 is TGCGCCAGCAGCCAACTTACGACCTACAGCTCCTATAATTCACCCCTCCACTTT. It translates to CASSQLTTYSSYNSPLHF.